The 6 T cell receptor beta chains below come from one sample, sequenced in a study of T-cell memory formation after mild COVID-19. TCRdb recomputed calls from the 5' RACE reads with MiXCR, one row per CDR3 protein. The sample contains fewer than 700,000 distinct CDR3 sequences, 20% to 25% of which appear only once. Sequencing was performed on PBMCs or a T cell subset sorted from them (not recorded which). Receptor source: an adult woman who had mild COVID-19 (a few samples of this study predate the infection). Cell type and time point are not known.

This clonotype has more than one count but fewer than ten. The V and J genes are TRBV24-1 and TRBJ2-3; 8 positions agree with TRBD2. V lost 9 bases to trimming and J lost 4 bases; unmatched junction nucleotides: 8. The V gene's germline CDR1 is KGHDR and CDR2 SFDVKD. CDR3 length: 14 amino acids. This CDR3 is CATAGTSLADTQYF. CDR3 DNA: TGTGCCACCGCCGGGACTAGTCTCGCAGATACGCAGTATTTT.

This clonotype came up many times. The rearrangement uses TRBV5-1 and TRBJ2-7, with 8 bases aligning to TRBD1. With V trimmed by 5 bases and J by 1 base, 5 bases remained unmatched. The CDR3 runs to 14 residues. Germline CDR1 and CDR2: SGHRS and YFSETQ. The CDR3 sequence is CASRTRQGSYEQYF. CDR3 nucleotide sequence: TGCGCCAGCAGAACCCGACAGGGGTCCTACGAGCAGTACTTC. The full variable domain, its missing parts supplied by reference TRBV5-1 and TRBJ2-7, is KAGVTQTPRYLIKTRGQQVTLSCSPISGHRSVSWYQQTPGQGLQFLFEYFSETQRNKGNFPGRFSGRQFSNSRSEMNVSTLELGDSALYLCASRTRQGSYEQYFGPGTRLTVT.

The chain uses TRBV24-1 and TRBJ2-5; perhaps D is TRBD1 or TRBD2 (6 bases each). Germline CDR1 reads KGHDR; CDR2 reads SFDVKD. The CDR3 is 16 amino acids. V was cut by 7 bases and J by 2 bases, with 19 bases left in between. The CDR3 sequence is CATSATGIGGQETQYF. The CDR3 DNA reads TGTGCCACCAGCGCTACAGGGATCGGAGGGCAAGAGACCCAGTACTTC.

J is TRBJ2-1 and V is TRBV2; TRBD2 agrees at 10 bases. Per the germline V gene, CDR1 is SNHLY and CDR2 is FYNNEI. The CDR3 contains 15 residues. J lost 7 bases, V lost 6 bases, and 9 bases had no gene match. The CDR3 DNA follows: TGTGCCAGCAGGTCGAGCGGGGGGGCCAGTAATGAGCAGTTCTTC. It codes for CASRSSGGASNEQFF.

This clonotype has just a few counts. DNA for the CDR3: TGCAGTGCTAGGCCGGGGTATCCAGAAACTAACTATGGCTACACCTTC. It specifies CSARPGYPETNYGYTF. The J gene is TRBJ1-2, the V gene TRBV20-1; D unclear. The germline V gene encodes CDR1 DFQATT and CDR2 SNEGSKA (reference sequence). V dropped 3 bases and J dropped 0 bases, with 17 bases sitting between them. CDR3 size: 16 residues.

The V call is TRBV24-1, the J call TRBJ1-5, with D tentatively TRBD1 (5 bases). There are 15 residues in the CDR3. Germline V lookup: CDR1 KGHDR, CDR2 SFDVKD. Trimming cost V 3 bases and J 9 bases, with 17 bases left between them. The DNA of the CDR3 is TGTGCCACCAGTGATCCAGACAGCGCGCTAATGCCCCAGCATTTT. It is translated as CATSDPDSALMPQHF.